The 13 T cell receptor beta chains in this list originate from one sample, sequenced in a study of graft-versus-host responses after intestinal transplantation (dated by TCRdb to about 2021). These TCRs' antigens remain unknown. The library was made by the immunoSEQ multiplex PCR assay. The immuneACCESS repertoire file appears here via TCRdb, limited to in-frame rearrangements. These files lack a portion of the clones; in checked studies, under half of the deficit traces to unresolved V genes, and the cause of the others is not known. In this sample the table shows about 120,000 clones, about 94% of which occur a single time. Less than 0.55% of the sample is held by the ten biggest clonotypes. The sample's time point label is to be understood as: cells obtained before transplantation from donor or recipient. Here the sequenced sample was unstimulated CD8+ T cells sorted from spleen or lymph node cells, taken before intestinal transplant. These receptors originate from a human donor who received an intestinal transplant.

V usage is TRBV19 and J usage is TRBJ1-1; D call uncertain. Germline V gene data show CDR1 as LNHDA and CDR2 as SQIVND (reference sequence). The CDR3 has 13 amino acids. V was clipped by 5 bases and J by 4 bases, with 11 bases between them. The CDR3 DNA sequence: TGTGCCAGTAGTGTCGGGGAGGGCACTGAAGCTTTCTTT. Its translation is CASSVGEGTEAFF.

The table lists this clone with a count of one. This sequence joins TRBV25-1 and TRBJ2-5; 9 positions agree with TRBD2. This CDR3 is built from 17 residues. Germline CDR1 is MGHDK and CDR2 is SYGVNS. V gave up 3 bases and J gave up 1 base; unmatched junction bases: 9. CDR3 in DNA: TGTGCCAGCAGTGATTTGGTAGCGGGAGTCGCCCAAGAGACCCAGTACTTC. Encoded protein: CASSDLVAGVAQETQYF.

The V and J genes are TRBV2 and TRBJ1-5; D is perhaps TRBD1 (5 bases). The V gene's germline CDR1 is SNHLY and CDR2 FYNNEI. The V and J ends lost 6 bases and 5 bases respectively, with 17 bases between them. The CDR3 loop spans 15 amino acids. The CDR3 DNA reads TGTGCCAGCAGGACAGATTCTAGAGGGGATCAGCCCCAGCATTTT. This codes for CASRTDSRGDQPQHF.

The CDR3: CASSPSTGGREQYF. The CDR3 DNA is TGTGCCAGCAGTCCCTCAACAGGGGGACGCGAGCAGTACTTC. The rearrangement uses TRBV28 and TRBJ2-7; TRBD1 matches at 8 bases. CDR1 and CDR2 (germline): MDHEN, SYDVKM. The junction had 9 bases not matched to a gene; V was cut back by 5 bases and J by 6 bases. The length of the CDR3 is 14 residues.

This clone was seen once. This chain joins TRBV6-1 and TRBJ1-5, with a weak D call TRBD1 (5 bases). The CDR3 extends over 14 amino acids. V gave up 6 bases and J gave up 0 bases, with 9 bases separating them. The germline CDR1 and CDR2 sequences are MNHNS and SASEGT. This CDR3 reads CASRGPYSNQPQHF. The CDR3 region has the DNA TGTGCCAGCAGGGGACCTTATAGCAATCAGCCCCAGCATTTT.

This chain joins TRBV7-8 and TRBJ2-1; the D gene is possibly TRBD2 (5 bases). Germline assignment: CDR1 SGHVS and CDR2 FQNEAQ. The germline V and J ends were trimmed by 3 bases and 10 bases, with 19 bases remaining between them. CDR3 length: 15 residues. CDR3 coding DNA: TGTGCCAGCAGCTTGCGGGCCATTAATGCTAGGGAGCAGTTCTTC. Translation gives CASSLRAINAREQFF.

The DNA of the CDR3 is TGTGCCAACGCGCTAGGGGCGTACCCAACTAGCACAGATACGCAGTATTTT. Its translation is CANALGAYPTSTDTQYF. V usage is TRBV18 and J usage is TRBJ2-3; TRBD1 might be the D (5 bases). The CDR3 length is 17 residues. Trimming cost V 10 bases and J 0 bases, with 23 bases left between them. Per germline, CDR1 KGHSH and CDR2 LQKENI.

This clone came up once. This sequence joins TRBV6-5 and TRBJ2-7, with D possibly matching TRBD1 (6 bases). Germline assignment: CDR1 MNHEY and CDR2 SVGAGI. The CDR3 has 14 residues. The V end was cut by 6 bases, the J end by 3 bases, with 15 bases between. CDR3 amino acids: CASRSEDRYYEQYF. The CDR3 DNA sequence: TGTGCCAGCAGGTCAGAGGACAGATACTACGAGCAGTACTTC.

The sample holds one count of this clone. The chain joins TRBV6-5 to TRBJ1-1, with TRBD1 identical over 8 bases. The V gene end was trimmed by 2 bases and the J gene end by 0 bases; junction bases not matched to a gene: 5. CDR3 length: 16 residues. CDR1 MNHEY and CDR2 SVGAGI come from the germline V gene. The CDR3 sequence is CASSYPGQGLNTEAFF. CDR3 bases: TGTGCCAGCAGTTACCCTGGACAGGGCCTGAACACTGAAGCTTTCTTT.

The chain recombines TRBV4-1 with TRBJ1-4, with a weak D call TRBD1 (5 bases). Trimming cost V 0 bases and J 7 bases, with 12 bases left between them. The CDR3 is 15 amino acids. Germline V gene data show CDR1 as MGHRA and CDR2 as YSYEKL. DNA for the CDR3: TGCGCCAGCAGCCAAGATGCCATTGGGGGTGAAAAACTGTTTTTT. Translated, it gives CASSQDAIGGEKLFF.

V and J are TRBV27 and TRBJ2-7; 7 positions match TRBD2. This CDR3 is 15 amino acids long. The germline gives CDR1 MNHEY, CDR2 SMNVEV (reference sequence). V trimming: 8 bases; J trimming: 0 bases; junction bases outside the gene matches: 10. This chain's CDR3 is CASGPLAELSYEQYF. The CDR3 DNA reads as TGTGCCAGCGGGCCTCTAGCGGAGCTCTCCTACGAGCAGTACTTC.

This clone was recorded once. V gene TRBV6-5 combines with J gene TRBJ1-1; the D is unclear. V lost 0 bases to trimming and J lost 3 bases, with 8 bases between them. CDR1 and CDR2 from the germline V gene are MNHEY and SVGAGI. The CDR3 has 14 residues. The CDR3 sequence is CASSYSDGDTEAFF. In DNA, the CDR3 is TGTGCCAGCAGTTACTCGGACGGAGACACTGAAGCTTTCTTT.

In its sample, this clone was seen once. V is TRBV27 and J is TRBJ2-7, with 7 bases identical to TRBD1. Germline assignment: CDR1 MNHEY and CDR2 SMNVEV (reference sequence). The CDR3 is 13 residues long. With 6 bases clipped from V and 7 bases from J, the junction kept 9 bases outside the gene matches. CDR3 protein: CASRPGQVMEQYF. DNA of the CDR3: TGTGCCAGCAGGCCTGGACAGGTTATGGAGCAGTACTTC.